The present T cell receptor (beta chain) was sequenced within a study of cytomegalovirus exposure and HLA in healthy donors. Study-wide context: The 120 validation repertoires used the same platform as the approximately 700 first-cohort repertoires (as reported by a later analysis). Findings and caveats of the study: TCR sequences were mostly rare, though some public TCRs occurred in many donors.

The CDR3 extends over 12 amino acids. CDR1 and CDR2 from the germline V gene are LNHDA and SQIVND (reference sequence). V was clipped by 10 bases and J by 2 bases, with 11 bases between them. TCRdb's copy holds only in-frame clones and misses some; the assay was immunoSEQ multiplex PCR. The sample holds 130,000 to 150,000 clones; 75% to 90% are singletons and the top ten take about 9.9%. This clone was seen at least ten times. Its target is unknown. V is TRBV19 and J is TRBJ1-1, with D tentatively TRBD1 (6 bases). The sequenced sample was PBMCs. The receptor was isolated from a young woman in good health and CMV-seropositive. In nucleotides, the CDR3 is TGTGCCACATCGGACAGTAACACTGAAGCTTTCTTT. This codes for CATSDSNTEAFF.